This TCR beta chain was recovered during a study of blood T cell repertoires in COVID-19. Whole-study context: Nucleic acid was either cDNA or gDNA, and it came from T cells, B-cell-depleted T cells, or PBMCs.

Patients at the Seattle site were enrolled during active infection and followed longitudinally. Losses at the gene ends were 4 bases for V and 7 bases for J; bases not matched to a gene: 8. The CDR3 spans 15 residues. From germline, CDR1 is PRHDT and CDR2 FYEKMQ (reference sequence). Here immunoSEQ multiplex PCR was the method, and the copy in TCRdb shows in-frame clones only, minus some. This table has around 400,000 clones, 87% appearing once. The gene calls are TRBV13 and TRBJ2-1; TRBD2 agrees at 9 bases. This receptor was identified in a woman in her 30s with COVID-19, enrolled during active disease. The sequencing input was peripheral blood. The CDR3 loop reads CASSWPGLAQNEQFF. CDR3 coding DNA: TGTGCCAGCAGCTGGCCGGGACTAGCCCAGAATGAGCAGTTCTTC.